The source of this T cell receptor (beta chain) is a study of T cell responses to AZD1222 COVID-19 vaccine. Assay: immunoSEQ multiplex PCR; the TCRdb copy retains only in-frame clones and omits some. This sample has roughly 180,000 clones, with 90% to 95% found just once. As regards this clone: Its antigen is not known.

Study outcomes and limitations: A mostly white British donor set with more females was recruited, and clonal diversity was possibly underestimated. Vaccine-related CD4 TCRs covered spike, predominating at 160-218 and 743-854.

This TCR came from an adult in good health. This material consisted of peripheral blood, taken on day 0 of AZD1222 vaccination.

CDR3 nucleotide sequence: TGTGCCAGAAGCCTGGCGAATACACTCACAGATACGCAGTATTTT. Translated: CARSLANTLTDTQYF. The genes are TRBV5-3 and TRBJ2-3; D is unresolved. TRBV5-3 is known as an ORF, though its function is uncertain. V was cut by 4 bases and J by 2 bases, with 14 bases left in between. This CDR3 is 15 amino acids long.